This T cell receptor (beta chain) was sequenced for a study of shared clonotypes between healthy human individuals (dated by TCRdb to the early 2020s). As for the study more broadly: A couple of women and three men aged 18 to 49 years were included in the cohort. Blood TCR repertoires of a handful of healthy adults were deeply sequenced to estimate repertoire size and the extent of clonotype sharing between individuals. To increase sequencing depth and limit assay-specific biases, different laboratories used diverse techniques to prepare libraries and sequence TCR repertoires. Each donor's leukapheresis produced roughly between about 0.9 and 9.5 billion PBMCs. What the work shows at the level of the full study, not this receptor alone: Based on pairwise subsampling, the degree of clonotype sharing among donors was expected to be affected by sequencing depth. Sampling was limited to blood, and TCR repertoires in tissue likely differ from TCR repertoires in blood. The genetic and exposure-history diversity represented was limited by the small number of donors.

Using the deep immunoSEQ assay, multiplex PCR amplified TCR CDR3 regions from genomic DNA. Extracted genomic DNA from each cell subset was spread evenly across all wells of several immunoSEQ 96-well plates, with each plate serving as a replicate. For unsorted PBMC, each replicate PCR was loaded with 300 ng genomic DNA, equivalent to 25,000 to 35,000 T cell genomes. Genomic DNA from unsorted PBMC was sequenced over ten immunoSEQ deep assay plates. Purified libraries were quantified with a Qubit 3.0 fluorometer, sized on a Bioanalyzer 2100, and re-quantified with the KAPA Library Quantification kit. Each immunoSEQ 96-well plate was sequenced on its own single-read 150-cycle Illumina NextSeq 550 flow cell. In the paper's pipeline: Because the immunoSEQ output held only junctional sequences and lacked quality scores, the filtering could not match the filtering applied to full-length reads. Sequences were annotated with PyIR, a Python wrapper for IgBLAST v1.9, using IMGT germline references to assign V/J genes and CDR3. Reads were filtered out if the reads had weak V/J assignments (E-value above 1e-6), no CDR3, stop codons, out-of-frame junctions, or ambiguous translated residues. V3J clonotypes were defined by identical inferred V gene, J gene, and CDR3 amino acid sequence. To compute the percentage overlap between repertoires, the number of shared unique clonotypes was divided by the size of the smaller repertoire. RTK rarefaction, the Chao1 estimator, and Recon v2.1 estimates of unobserved clonotypes were used to assess repertoire richness. TCRdb retrieved this table from immuneACCESS and kept in-frame rearrangements only. Not all clones are present; in checked studies, unresolved V genes account for under half, and no reason is known for the remainder. Clonal size and the V and J genes are those of that table, whereas D and trimming came from the DNA. This sample lists around 530,000 clones; around 76% were detected once. Around 12% of the sample goes to the ten largest clones.

The donors were healthy, HIV-negative adults with no recently reported acute infections or vaccinations. Every donor was a Caucasian adult residing in Nashville, Tennessee, USA. For unsorted samples, 90 million or so PBMCs were counted and genomic DNA was extracted with the QIAamp DNA Blood Mini kit. After blood collection by leukapheresis, PBMCs were isolated using Ficoll-Histopaque density gradient centrifugation and then cryopreserved in the vapor phase of liquid nitrogen. The germline V gene (reference sequence) yields DFQATT for CDR1 and SNEGSKA for CDR2. The CDR3 numbers 11 residues from cysteine through phenylalanine. Just CDR3 DNA is preserved here, 33 bases in frame from base 1. To note about this clone: Its antigen specificity is not known. The record has no base qualities; no much larger clone is one base away.

The chain was built from TRBV20-1 and TRBJ1-4; the junction holds 7 bases that match TRBD1. Sample: PBMCs. This clonotype was sampled from a middle-aged woman in good health. Some clones in this sample may be carry-over from other donors' samples. The CDR3 protein: CSAQGGEKLFF. The DNA is TGCTCCGCCCAGGGGGGTGAAAAACTGTTTTTT.